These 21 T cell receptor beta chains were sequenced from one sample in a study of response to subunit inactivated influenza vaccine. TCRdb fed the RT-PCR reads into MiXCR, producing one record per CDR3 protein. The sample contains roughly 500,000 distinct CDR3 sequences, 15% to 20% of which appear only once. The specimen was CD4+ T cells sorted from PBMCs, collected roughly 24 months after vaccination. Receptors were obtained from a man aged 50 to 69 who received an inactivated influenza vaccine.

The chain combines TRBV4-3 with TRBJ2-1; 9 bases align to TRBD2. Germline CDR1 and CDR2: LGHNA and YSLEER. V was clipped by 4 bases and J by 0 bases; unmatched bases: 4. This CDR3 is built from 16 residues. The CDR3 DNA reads TGCGCCAGCAGCCGCATTAGCGGGAGCTCCTACAATGAGCAGTTCTTC. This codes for CASSRISGSSYNEQFF.

This CDR3 reads CASLPFPRGYEQYF. The CDR3, as DNA: TGTGCCAGCCTCCCCTTTCCCAGGGGTTACGAGCAGTACTTC. The chain links TRBV11-3 to TRBJ2-7; D possibly corresponds to TRBD1 (6 bases). Trimming removed 8 bases at V and 4 bases at J, with 18 bases between. Germline V lookup: CDR1 SGHNT, CDR2 YENEEA. This CDR3 is 14 amino acids long. Complete variable domain (other parts from reference TRBV11-3 and TRBJ2-7): EAGVVQSPRYKIIEKKQPVAFWCNPISGHNTLYWYLQNLGQGPELLIRYENEEAVDDSQLPKDRFSAERLKGVDSTLKIQPAELGDSAVYLCASLPFPRGYEQYFGPGTRLTVT.

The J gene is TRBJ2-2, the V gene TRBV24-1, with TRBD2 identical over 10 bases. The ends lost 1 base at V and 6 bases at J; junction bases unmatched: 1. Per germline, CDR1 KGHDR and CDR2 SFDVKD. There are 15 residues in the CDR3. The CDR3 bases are TGTGCCACCAGTGATTTCAGCGGGAGGGCCGGGGAGCTGTTTTTT. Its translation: CATSDFSGRAGELFF.

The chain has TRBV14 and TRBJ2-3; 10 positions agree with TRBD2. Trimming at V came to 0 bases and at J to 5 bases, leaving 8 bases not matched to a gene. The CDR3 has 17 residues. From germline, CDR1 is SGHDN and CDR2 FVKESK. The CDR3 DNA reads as TGTGCCAGCAGCCAAGATCCGAGCGGGAGGGCCCGAGATACGCAGTATTTT. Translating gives CASSQDPSGRARDTQYF.

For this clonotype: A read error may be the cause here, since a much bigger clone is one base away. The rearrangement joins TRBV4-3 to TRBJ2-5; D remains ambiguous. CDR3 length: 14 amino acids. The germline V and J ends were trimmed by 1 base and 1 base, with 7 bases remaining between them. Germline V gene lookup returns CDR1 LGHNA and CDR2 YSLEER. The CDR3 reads CASSQVRSQETQYF. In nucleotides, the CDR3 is TGCGCCAGCAGCCAAGTGCGGAGCCAAGAGACCCAGTACTTC.

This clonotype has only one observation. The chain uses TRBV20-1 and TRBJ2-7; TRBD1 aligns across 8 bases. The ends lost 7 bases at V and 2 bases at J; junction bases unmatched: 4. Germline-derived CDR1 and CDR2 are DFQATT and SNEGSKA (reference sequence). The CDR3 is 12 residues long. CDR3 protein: CSGGQATYEQYF. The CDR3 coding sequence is TGCAGTGGGGGACAGGCTACCTACGAGCAGTACTTC.

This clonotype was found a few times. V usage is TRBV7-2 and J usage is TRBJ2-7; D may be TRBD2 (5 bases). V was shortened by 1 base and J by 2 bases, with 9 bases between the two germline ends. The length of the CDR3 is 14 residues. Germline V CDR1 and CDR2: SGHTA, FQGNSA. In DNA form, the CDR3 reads TGTGCCAGCAGCTTAGGACTAACAACCTACGAGCAGTACTTC. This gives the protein CASSLGLTTYEQYF.

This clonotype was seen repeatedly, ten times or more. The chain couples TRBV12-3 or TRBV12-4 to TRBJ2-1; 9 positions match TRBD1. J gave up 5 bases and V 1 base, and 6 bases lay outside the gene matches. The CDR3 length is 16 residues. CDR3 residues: CASSLVGQGLNNEQFF. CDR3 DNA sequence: TGTGCCAGCAGTTTAGTGGGACAGGGCCTCAACAATGAGCAGTTCTTC.

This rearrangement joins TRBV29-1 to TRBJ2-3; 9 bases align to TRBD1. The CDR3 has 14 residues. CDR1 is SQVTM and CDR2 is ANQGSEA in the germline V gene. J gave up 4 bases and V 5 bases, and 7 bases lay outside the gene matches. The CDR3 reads CSVKGRTGADTQYF. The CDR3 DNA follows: TGCAGCGTTAAAGGCCGGACAGGGGCAGATACGCAGTATTTT.

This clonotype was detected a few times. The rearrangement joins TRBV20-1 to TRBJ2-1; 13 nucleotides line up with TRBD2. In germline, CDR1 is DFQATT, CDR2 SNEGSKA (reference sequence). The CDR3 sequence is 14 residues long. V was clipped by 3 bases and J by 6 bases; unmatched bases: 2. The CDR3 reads CSASRLAGGNEQFF. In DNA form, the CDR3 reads TGCAGTGCTAGTCGACTAGCGGGAGGCAATGAGCAGTTCTTC.

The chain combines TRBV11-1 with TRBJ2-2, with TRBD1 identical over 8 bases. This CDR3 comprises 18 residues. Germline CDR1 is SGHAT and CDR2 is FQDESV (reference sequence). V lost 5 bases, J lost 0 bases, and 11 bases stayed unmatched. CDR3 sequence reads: CASSPPPRDRTNTGELFF. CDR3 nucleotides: TGTGCCAGCAGCCCACCGCCCCGGGACAGGACGAACACCGGGGAGCTGTTTTTT.

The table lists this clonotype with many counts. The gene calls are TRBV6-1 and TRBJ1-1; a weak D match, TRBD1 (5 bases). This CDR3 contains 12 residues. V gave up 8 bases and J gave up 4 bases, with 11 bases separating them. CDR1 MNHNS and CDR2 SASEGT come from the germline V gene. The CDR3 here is CASLWGGTEAFF. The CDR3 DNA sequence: TGTGCCAGCCTGTGGGGGGGCACTGAAGCTTTCTTT.

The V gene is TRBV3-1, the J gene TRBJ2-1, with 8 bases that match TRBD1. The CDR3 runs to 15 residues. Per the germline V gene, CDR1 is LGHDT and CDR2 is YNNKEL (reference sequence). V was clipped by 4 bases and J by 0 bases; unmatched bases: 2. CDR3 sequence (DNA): TGTGCCAGCAGCCTGACAGGGGACTCCTACAATGAGCAGTTCTTC. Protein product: CASSLTGDSYNEQFF.

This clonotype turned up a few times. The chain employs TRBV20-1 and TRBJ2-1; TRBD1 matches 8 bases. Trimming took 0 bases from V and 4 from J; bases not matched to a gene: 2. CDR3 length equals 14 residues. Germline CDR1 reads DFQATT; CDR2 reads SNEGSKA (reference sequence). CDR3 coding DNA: TGCAGTGCTAGAGAGGGACAGGATTACAATGAGCAGTTCTTC. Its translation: CSAREGQDYNEQFF.

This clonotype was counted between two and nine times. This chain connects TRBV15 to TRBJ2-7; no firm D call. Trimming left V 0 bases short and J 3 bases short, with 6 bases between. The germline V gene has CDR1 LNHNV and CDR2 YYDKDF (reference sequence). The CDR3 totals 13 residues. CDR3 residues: CATSREGGYEQYF. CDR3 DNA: TGTGCCACCAGCAGAGAGGGCGGCTACGAGCAGTACTTC.

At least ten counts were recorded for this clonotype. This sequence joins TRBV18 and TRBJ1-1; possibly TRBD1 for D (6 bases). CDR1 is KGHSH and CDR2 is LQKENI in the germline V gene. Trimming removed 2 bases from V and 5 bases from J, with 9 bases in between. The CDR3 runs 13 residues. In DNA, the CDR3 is TGTGCCAGCTCACCAGACAGGAGGACTGAAGCTTTCTTT. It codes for CASSPDRRTEAFF. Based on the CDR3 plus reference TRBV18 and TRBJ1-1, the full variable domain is NAGVMQNPRHLVRRRGQEARLRCSPMKGHSHVYWYRQLPEEGLKFMVYLQKENIIDESGMPKERFSAEFPKEGPSILRIQQVVRGDSAAYFCASSPDRRTEAFFGQGTRLTVV.

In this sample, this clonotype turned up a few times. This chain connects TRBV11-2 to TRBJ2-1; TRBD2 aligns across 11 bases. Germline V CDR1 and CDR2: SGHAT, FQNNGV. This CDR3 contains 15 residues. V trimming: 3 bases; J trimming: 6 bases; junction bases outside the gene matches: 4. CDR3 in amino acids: CASSFALAGGNEQFF. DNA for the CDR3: TGTGCCAGCAGCTTTGCGCTAGCGGGGGGCAATGAGCAGTTCTTC.

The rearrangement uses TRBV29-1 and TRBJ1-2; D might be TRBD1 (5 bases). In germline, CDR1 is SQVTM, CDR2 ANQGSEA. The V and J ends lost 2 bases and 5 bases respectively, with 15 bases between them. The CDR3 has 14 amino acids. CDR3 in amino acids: CSVESRAGRYGYTF. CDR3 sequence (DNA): TGCAGCGTTGAATCCCGAGCAGGGAGGTATGGCTACACCTTC.

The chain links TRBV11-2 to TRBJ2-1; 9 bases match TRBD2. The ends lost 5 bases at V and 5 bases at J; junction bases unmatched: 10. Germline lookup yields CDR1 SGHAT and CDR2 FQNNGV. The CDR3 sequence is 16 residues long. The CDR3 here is CASSAGAGGAHNEQFF. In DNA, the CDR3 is TGTGCCAGCAGCGCGGGAGCGGGGGGCGCACACAATGAGCAGTTCTTC.

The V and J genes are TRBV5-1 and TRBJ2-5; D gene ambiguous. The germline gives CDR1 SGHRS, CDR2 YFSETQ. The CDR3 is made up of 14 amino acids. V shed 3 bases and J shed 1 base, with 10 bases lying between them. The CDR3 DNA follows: TGCGCCAGCAGCTCTGGGGAAGCCCAAGAGACCCAGTACTTC. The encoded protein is CASSSGEAQETQYF.

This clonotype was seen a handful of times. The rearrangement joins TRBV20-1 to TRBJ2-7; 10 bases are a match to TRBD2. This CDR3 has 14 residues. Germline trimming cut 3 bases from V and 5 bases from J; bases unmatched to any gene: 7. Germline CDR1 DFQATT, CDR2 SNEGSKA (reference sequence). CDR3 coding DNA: TGCAGTGCTAGTATGTCTAGCGGGGGCGACGAGCAGTACTTC. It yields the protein CSASMSSGGDEQYF.